Listed below are T cell receptor beta chains from one sample, sequenced in a study of regulatory T cells in long-lasting Graves disease. Using its own MiXCR run on the multiplex PCR reads, TCRdb lists one record per CDR3 protein. Seen here are 360,000 or so distinct CDR3 sequences, about 17% observed once, and the top ten hold roughly a fifth. These data also formed part of another study, on T cells in Graves' hyperthyroidism and ophthalmopathy.

The starting material was peripheral blood mononuclear cells (PBMCs), obtained at new diagnosis, from a patient treated with antithyroid drugs. These receptors all come from a woman between 18 and 29 years old with Graves disease. The CDR3 runs from the conserved cysteine through the conserved F or W. A D gene is named only where the DNA matches it firmly. The listing skips clone size in some rows; elsewhere it reads once, few, many or a size class.

-	TRBJ1-1	TRBV10-3	TRBD1	CAIRRSETGLGNTEAFF	TGTGCCATCAGGAGAAGCGAGACAGGGTTGGGGAACACTGAAGCTTTCTTT
few	TRBJ2-5	TRBV20-1	TRBD2	CSAHGLAGPPNHQETQYF	TGCAGTGCTCACGGACTAGCGGGCCCACCTAACCACCAAGAGACCCAGTACTTC
-	TRBJ2-1	TRBV20-1	TRBD2	CSATGGASYNEQFF	TGCAGTGCTACCGGGGGGGCCTCCTACAATGAGCAGTTCTTC
many	TRBJ2-5	TRBV11-1	TRBD2	CASSRRTGGKETQYF	TGTGCCAGCAGCAGAAGGACGGGGGGAAAAGAGACCCAGTACTTC
-	TRBJ1-5	TRBV19	-	CASSPGVGEQPQHF	TGTGCCAGTAGTCCAGGAGTAGGGGAACAGCCCCAGCATTTT
few	TRBJ1-2	TRBV20-1	-	CSARPGLWRSYTF	TGCAGTGCTAGGCCGGGTCTATGGAGGAGCTACACCTTC
many	TRBJ1-3	TRBV18	-	CASSPPLRVLSGNTIYF	TGTGCCAGCTCACCACCTCTAAGGGTCCTCTCTGGAAACACCATATATTTT
-	TRBJ2-2	TRBV24-1	TRBD2	CATGGGGAGAGELFF	TGTGCCACCGGCGGCGGGGGGGCCGGGGCCGGGGAGCTGTTTTTT
-	TRBJ1-4	TRBV6-1	TRBD1	CAIYNRGSNEKLFF	TGTGCCATCTATAACAGGGGTTCTAATGAAAAACTGTTTTTT
many	TRBJ2-5	TRBV28	-	CASTVEGFQETQYF	TGTGCCAGCACCGTAGAGGGGTTCCAAGAGACCCAGTACTTC
many	TRBJ2-2	TRBV11-2	-	CASSLSPSANTGELFF	TGTGCCAGCAGCTTATCGCCAAGCGCAAACACCGGGGAGCTGTTTTTT
many	TRBJ2-5	TRBV7-8	TRBD2	CASSLARTSPETQYF	TGTGCCAGCAGCTTAGCAAGGACTAGTCCAGAGACCCAGTACTTC
many	TRBJ2-3	TRBV6-2/TRBV6-3	TRBD1	CASRTGGTDTQYF	TGTGCCAGCAGGACAGGGGGCACAGATACGCAGTATTTT
many	TRBJ1-4	TRBV5-1	-	CASSWGHPSTNEKLFF	TGCGCCAGCAGTTGGGGACATCCTTCAACTAATGAAAAACTGTTTTTT
many	TRBJ1-4	TRBV3-1	-	CASSQERGRFGEKLFF	TGTGCCAGCAGCCAAGAGCGGGGGCGATTCGGTGAAAAACTGTTTTTT
-	TRBJ2-2	TRBV11-2	-	CASSSSAGNTGELFF	TGTGCCAGCAGCTCTTCGGCAGGGAACACCGGGGAGCTGTTTTTT
many	TRBJ1-2	TRBV6-4	-	CASSDNLGHRANYGYTF	TGTGCCAGCAGTGACAACTTAGGACACCGAGCTAACTATGGCTACACCTTC
many	TRBJ2-3	TRBV20-1	TRBD2	CSAKPVAGGPTDTQYF	TGCAGTGCCAAACCCGTAGCGGGAGGGCCAACAGATACGCAGTATTTT
-	TRBJ2-1	TRBV6-2/TRBV6-3	TRBD2	CASGALAGVENEQFF	TGTGCCAGCGGGGCACTAGCGGGAGTCGAGAATGAGCAGTTCTTC
-	TRBJ1-1	TRBV20-1	-	CSARVSRGVTEAFF	TGCAGTGCTAGAGTATCTAGGGGCGTAACTGAAGCTTTCTTT